The next 2 T cell receptor beta chains were all read from a single sample in a study of cytomegalovirus exposure and HLA in healthy donors. The PCR had 60 Vbeta and 13 Jbeta primers. The table came from immunoSEQ multiplex PCR; TCRdb's copy has only in-frame clones and leaves some out. The sample records approximately 190,000 clones, about 86% being singletons. Material for sequencing was PBMCs. The receptors shown here come from a woman younger than 30 in good health and CMV-seropositive.

The rearrangement links TRBV7-2 to TRBJ1-2, with 10 bases aligning to TRBD1. Trimming removed 5 bases from V and 2 bases from J; junction bases left unmatched: 5. CDR3 length: 15 amino acids. CDR1 and CDR2 from the germline V gene are SGHTA and FQGNSA. The CDR3 sequence is CASSGEGQGNYGYTF. Here the CDR3 DNA reads TGTGCCAGCAGCGGAGAGGGACAGGGGAACTATGGCTACACCTTC.

This clone was seen a handful of times. V is TRBV30 and J is TRBJ1-2; 8 positions agree with TRBD1. The CDR3 is 13 residues long. Trimming removed 4 bases from V and 4 bases from J; junction bases left unmatched: 5. Germline V gene data show CDR1 as GTSNPN and CDR2 as SVGIG (reference sequence). The CDR3 sequence: CAWMPGGIYGYTF. CDR3 sequence (DNA): TGTGCCTGGATGCCAGGGGGCATCTATGGCTACACCTTC.